Following are 5 T cell receptor beta chains from one sample sequenced in a study of OX40 agonist ivuxolimab in advanced cancers. Sequencing used immunoSEQ multiplex PCR; TCRdb keeps in-frame clones, though not all of them. Found here are over 70,000 clones, around 80% of them singletons; the top ten hold about 5.7%. This specimen was CD4+ or CD8+ T cells sorted from blood, taken in a trial of the OX40 agonist ivuxolimab. The receptors stem from an adult with an advanced solid tumor such as melanoma, head and neck, liver or kidney cancer.

This clone came up once. The gene calls are TRBV27 and TRBJ1-1; 10 bases align to TRBD1. The CDR3 extends over 13 amino acids. Germline V gives CDR1 MNHEY, CDR2 SMNVEV (reference sequence). V shed 5 bases, J shed 4 bases, and the junction held 1 base outside the gene matches. CDR3 loop: CASSRTGGTEAFF. The DNA for the CDR3 is TGTGCCAGCAGTAGGACAGGGGGCACTGAAGCTTTCTTT.

This sequence joins TRBV18 and TRBJ1-1; weak D call: TRBD1 (5 bases). Germline CDR1 is KGHSH and CDR2 is LQKENI. V was shortened by 0 bases and J by 1 base, with 15 bases between the two germline ends. The CDR3 contains 17 residues. CDR3 residues: CASSPPGVRGGNTEAFF. CDR3 bases: TGTGCCAGCTCACCACCGGGGGTAAGGGGAGGGAACACTGAAGCTTTCTTT. The full variable domain, rest sourced from reference TRBV18 and TRBJ1-1, is NAGVMQNPRHLVRRRGQEARLRCSPMKGHSHVYWYRQLPEEGLKFMVYLQKENIIDESGMPKERFSAEFPKEGPSILRIQQVVRGDSAAYFCASSPPGVRGGNTEAFFGQGTRLTVV.

This sequence joins TRBV5-1 and TRBJ2-5, with D tentatively TRBD1 (5 bases). Trimming removed 10 bases from V and 4 bases from J, with 11 bases in between. The CDR3 contains 11 residues. The V gene's germline CDR1 is SGHRS and CDR2 YFSETQ. CDR3 sequence: CASGAGETQYF. CDR3 DNA: TGCGCCTCTGGGGCAGGAGAGACCCAGTACTTC.

V gene TRBV7-6 combines with J gene TRBJ2-1, with no clear D. The CDR3 runs to 15 residues. Germline values: CDR1 SGHVS, CDR2 FNYEAQ. V was shortened by 1 base and J by 3 bases, with 10 bases between the two germline ends. Here the CDR3 DNA reads TGTGCCAGCAGCTTAGAGGGAAACAACTACAATGAGCAGTTCTTC. Its translation is CASSLEGNNYNEQFF.

V usage is TRBV18 and J usage is TRBJ2-3, with D uncertain. Per germline, CDR1 KGHSH and CDR2 LQKENI. This CDR3 has 12 residues. V lost 3 bases, J lost 5 bases, and 6 bases lay in between. CDR3 in amino acids: CASSPRQDTQYF. The CDR3, as DNA: TGTGCCAGCTCACCCAGGCAAGATACGCAGTATTTT.